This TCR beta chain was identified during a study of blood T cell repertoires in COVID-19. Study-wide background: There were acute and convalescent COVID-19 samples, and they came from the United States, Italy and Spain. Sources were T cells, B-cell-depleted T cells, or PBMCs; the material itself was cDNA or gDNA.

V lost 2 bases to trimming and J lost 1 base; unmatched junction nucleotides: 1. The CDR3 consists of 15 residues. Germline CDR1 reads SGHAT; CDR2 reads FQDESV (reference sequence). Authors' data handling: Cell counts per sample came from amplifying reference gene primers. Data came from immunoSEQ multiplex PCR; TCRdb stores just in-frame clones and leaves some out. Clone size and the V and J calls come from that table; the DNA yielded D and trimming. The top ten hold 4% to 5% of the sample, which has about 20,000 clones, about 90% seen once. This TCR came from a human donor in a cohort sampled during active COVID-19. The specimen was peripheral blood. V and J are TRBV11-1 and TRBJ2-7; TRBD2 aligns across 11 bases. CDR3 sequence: CASSLRTSGSYEQYF. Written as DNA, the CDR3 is TGTGCCAGCAGCTTACGGACTAGCGGGTCCTACGAGCAGTACTTC.